This T cell receptor (beta chain) comes out of a study of blood T cell repertoires in COVID-19. Germline CDR1 and CDR2: MDHEN and SYDVKM. V dropped 1 base and J dropped 8; count of bases not matched to a gene: 11. This CDR3 comprises 17 residues. Measured with immunoSEQ multiplex PCR; TCRdb has only the in-frame clones, and not every one. The table has 200,000 to 250,000 clones, 83% seen once. The source of this sequence is a woman aged 25 to 39 with COVID-19, enrolled during active disease. The sequenced material came from peripheral blood. The V gene is TRBV28, the J gene TRBJ2-1; TRBD2 matches 10 bases. The CDR3 DNA follows: TGTGCCAGCAGTTTATCCTTCCTAGCGGGGGATACGGATGAGCAGTTCTTC. Translating gives CASSLSFLAGDTDEQFF.